This TCR beta chain comes out of a study of T cell responses to AZD1222 COVID-19 vaccine. The sample holds one count of this clone. No antigen is known for it. Only in-frame clones appear in the TCRdb table, and some are missing; sequencing was by immunoSEQ multiplex PCR. The sample has over 70,000 clones, 88% seen once. Trimming shortened V by 6 bases and J by 3 bases, and 12 bases separated the two germline ends. Germline V CDR1 and CDR2: LNHDA, SQIVND (reference sequence). CDR3 length: 13 amino acids. The study's findings and limits: Repertoire sampling occurred only after the peak T cell response. White British ancestry dominated among donors, who included more females, and clonal diversity was possibly underestimated. Reportedly, close to half of spike-specific TCRs are directed against unmutated variant regions. Among those given AZD1222, only five or six were seropositive at baseline.

The sequence was collected from an adult in good health. This specimen was peripheral blood, taken on day 0 of AZD1222 vaccination. V gene TRBV19 combines with J gene TRBJ2-7; tentatively, D is TRBD2 (5 bases). CDR3 nucleotides: TGTGCCAGTAGCCCAGGACTCAACTACGAGCAGTACTTC. Protein sequence: CASSPGLNYEQYF. The full variable domain, completed using reference TRBV19 and TRBJ2-7, is DGGITQSPKYLFRKEGQNVTLSCEQNLNHDAMYWYRQDPGQGLRLIYYSQIVNDFQKGDIAEGYSVSREKKESFPLTVTSAQKNPTAFYLCASSPGLNYEQYFGPGTRLTVT.